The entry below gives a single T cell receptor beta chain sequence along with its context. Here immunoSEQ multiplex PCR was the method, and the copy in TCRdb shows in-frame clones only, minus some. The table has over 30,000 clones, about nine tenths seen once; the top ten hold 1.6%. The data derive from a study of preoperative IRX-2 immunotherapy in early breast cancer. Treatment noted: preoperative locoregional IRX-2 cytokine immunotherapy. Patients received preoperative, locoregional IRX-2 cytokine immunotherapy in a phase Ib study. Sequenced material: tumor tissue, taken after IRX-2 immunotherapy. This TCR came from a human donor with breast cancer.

The CDR3 loop is CASSPTGGGFGGSPLHF. The CDR3 region has the DNA TGTGCCAGCAGTCCCACAGGGGGCGGCTTTGGAGGTTCACCCCTCCACTTT. The chain links TRBV28 to TRBJ1-6, with TRBD1 matching 9 bases. Germline trimming cut 5 bases from V and 9 bases from J; bases unmatched to any gene: 14. The CDR3 sequence is 17 residues long. Per germline, CDR1 MDHEN and CDR2 SYDVKM.